The sequence of this T cell receptor (beta chain) was determined in a study of cytomegalovirus exposure and HLA in healthy donors. The PCR had 60 Vbeta and 13 Jbeta primers. Only in-frame clones appear in the TCRdb table, and some are missing; sequencing was by immunoSEQ multiplex PCR. This sample has about 160,000 clones; just under 80% occur once, and the top ten carry under 1.5%. Germline V CDR1 and CDR2: SGHTA, FQGNSA. Trimming shortened V by 4 bases and J by 4 bases, and 7 bases separated the two germline ends. The CDR3 extends over 12 amino acids. V gene TRBV7-2 combines with J gene TRBJ1-1; D call uncertain. The sample comprised PBMCs. The sequence was collected from a man aged 25-45 years in good health and CMV-seronegative. CDR3 in amino acids: CASSYVATEAFF. For the CDR3, the DNA is TGTGCCAGCAGCTACGTAGCCACTGAAGCTTTCTTT. The full variable domain, in which reference TRBV7-2 and TRBJ1-1 provide the parts outside the CDR3, is GAGVSQSPSNKVTEKGKDVELRCDPISGHTALYWYRQSLGQGLEFLIYFQGNSAPDKSGLPSDRFSAERTGGSVSTLTIQRTQQEDSAVYLCASSYVATEAFFGQGTRLTVV.